These 25 T cell receptor beta chains share one sample of origin, sequenced in a study of CD8 T cells in Susac syndrome. The RNA, roughly 0.5 to 1 ug, was put through reverse transcription using random hexamers. In TCRdb, the immunoSEQ multiplex PCR reads were re-called with MiXCR into one record per CDR3 protein. The sample shows around 280,000 distinct CDR3 sequences, approximately 85% of them seen only once. The specimen sequenced was CD8+ T cells from PBMCs. The source of these receptors is a human donor with multiple sclerosis.

The chain links TRBV5-4 to TRBJ1-2, with D possibly matching TRBD1 (6 bases). Looked up from germline, CDR1 is SGHNT and CDR2 is YYREEE (reference sequence). The ends were cut back, 1 base at V and 8 bases at J, with 15 bases in the middle. The CDR3 loop spans 14 amino acids. The CDR3 loop reads CASSLKQGREGYTF. The CDR3 bases are TGTGCCAGCAGCTTGAAACAGGGCCGAGAGGGCTACACCTTC.

The chain couples TRBV7-9 to TRBJ1-1, with 8 bases lining up with TRBD1. Germline V lookup: CDR1 SEHNR, CDR2 FQNEAQ (reference sequence). Trimming cost V 1 base and J 4 bases; bases outside gene matches: 5. This CDR3 comprises 15 residues. The CDR3 DNA is TGTGCCAGCAGCTTAGAACAGGGGGTTCGCACTGAAGCTTTCTTT. Protein product: CASSLEQGVRTEAFF.

The chain is built from TRBV18 and TRBJ2-1, with D uncertain. Looked up from germline, CDR1 is KGHSH and CDR2 is LQKENI. The CDR3 is 16 residues long. Trimming took off 3 bases at V and 0 bases at J, with 12 bases between the two ends. CDR3 coding DNA: TGTGCCAGCTCACCTTTAAGACATAGCTCCTACAATGAGCAGTTCTTC. This gives the protein CASSPLRHSSYNEQFF.

This clonotype was seen only a few times. This rearrangement joins TRBV6-1 to TRBJ2-7; the match to TRBD2 covers 10 bases. CDR1 and CDR2 from the germline V gene are MNHNS and SASEGT. The length of the CDR3 is 13 residues. Trimming took 8 bases from V and 2 from J; bases not matched to a gene: 3. The CDR3 sequence: CASWGLATYEQYF. The CDR3 DNA sequence: TGTGCCAGCTGGGGACTAGCGACCTACGAGCAGTACTTC.

In its sample, this clonotype was seen once. The chain joins TRBV14 to TRBJ2-7; 10 bases match TRBD2. CDR1 and CDR2 (germline): SGHDN, FVKESK. CDR3 length: 15 residues. V shed 2 bases and J 6 bases; nucleotides not matched to a gene: 7. The DNA for the CDR3 is TGTGCCAGCAGCCAACCTAGCGGGAGTCTGGGCGAGCAGTACTTC. Translation gives CASSQPSGSLGEQYF. Combining the CDR3 with reference TRBV14 and TRBJ2-7 gives the whole variable domain EAGVTQFPSHSVIEKGQTVTLRCDPISGHDNLYWYRRVMGKEIKFLLHFVKESKQDESGMPNNRFLAERTGGTYSTLKVQPAELEDSGVYFCASSQPSGSLGEQYFGPGTRLTVT.

This chain connects TRBV28 to TRBJ2-3; the D gene could be TRBD1 or TRBD2 (6 bases each). The CDR3 is 15 amino acids. Trimming removed 2 bases at V and 4 bases at J, with 13 bases between. The germline V gene has CDR1 MDHEN and CDR2 SYDVKM. Written as DNA, the CDR3 is TGTGCCAGCAGTTTACTGGTAGGGGGGCCAGATACGCAGTATTTT. Protein product: CASSLLVGGPDTQYF.

This clonotype was seen a single time. The V call is TRBV15, the J call TRBJ2-7, with 9 bases fitting TRBD1. Trimming at V came to 2 bases and at J to 4 bases, leaving 9 bases not matched to a gene. This CDR3 has 16 amino acids. CDR1 is LNHNV and CDR2 is YYDKDF in the germline V gene (reference sequence). CDR3: CATSRSGQGQRYEQYF. The DNA for the CDR3 is TGTGCCACCAGCAGATCGGGACAGGGCCAGCGTTACGAGCAGTACTTC.

In regard to this clonotype: At one end, the junction sequence differs from germline, possibly due to a read error. The rearrangement links TRBV27 to TRBJ1-2; 7 bases line up with TRBD1. In germline, CDR1 is MNHEY, CDR2 SMNVEV (reference sequence). CDR3 length: 11 amino acids. The DNA of the CDR3 is TGTGCCAGCAGTTTCGGGGACAGTTTATTCTTC. It translates to CASSFGDSLFF.

The chain uses TRBV5-1 and TRBJ2-5; TRBD2 might be the D (6 bases). CDR1 is SGHRS, CDR2 YFSETQ, per germline. The CDR3 has 14 amino acids. Trimming removed 3 bases from V and 7 bases from J, with 16 bases in between. DNA for the CDR3: TGCGCCAGCAGCTACCGGTCTTCGGAGGGGACCCAGTACTTC. Protein sequence: CASSYRSSEGTQYF.

As DNA, the CDR3 is TGTGCCAGCAGCCAGTCAGGCCGGCCATCTAGCGGGGTTATAGCGAACACCGGGGAGCTGTTTTTT. Translating it yields CASSQSGRPSSGVIANTGELFF. V usage is TRBV4-2 and J usage is TRBJ2-2, with 9 nucleotides matching TRBD2. Germline CDR1 reads LGHNA; CDR2 reads YNFKEQ. J gave up 0 bases and V 3 bases, and 20 bases lay outside the gene matches. This CDR3 contains 22 residues.

This clonotype was detected once. The genes are TRBV20-1 and TRBJ2-1; no definite D call. The CDR3 is made up of 13 amino acids. Per germline, CDR1 DFQATT and CDR2 SNEGSKA (reference sequence). V lost 8 bases to trimming and J lost 7 bases, with 18 bases between them. The DNA of the CDR3 is TGCAGTCCTTTAGTTGGGGTCGAGAATGAGCAGTTCTTC. Encoded protein: CSPLVGVENEQFF.

The chain uses TRBV5-6 and TRBJ2-5, with unresolved D. The CDR3 length is 13 residues. Germline V CDR1 and CDR2: SGHDT, YYEEEE. V lost 7 bases and J 3 bases, leaving 13 bases between the germline ends. The CDR3 coding sequence is TGTGCCAGCGCGCGTATGCCTAAAGAGACCCAGTACTTC. This sequence encodes CASARMPKETQYF.

The gene calls are TRBV4-2 and TRBJ2-1; unclear D gene. The germline gives CDR1 LGHNA, CDR2 YNFKEQ. There are 20 residues in the CDR3. The ends were cut back, 0 bases at V and 10 bases at J, with 31 bases in the middle. The CDR3: CASSQDRVSPISLRGREQFF. CDR3 sequence (DNA): TGTGCCAGCAGCCAAGACCGGGTCTCCCCTATCTCTCTTCGTGGGCGCGAGCAGTTCTTC.

This clonotype was counted only a few times. The rearrangement links TRBV5-6 to TRBJ2-7; D could derive from TRBD1 or TRBD2 (5 bases each). This CDR3 comprises 15 residues. Germline V gene lookup returns CDR1 SGHDT and CDR2 YYEEEE. Between the trimmed V and J ends, which lost 4 bases and 2 bases, there was a span of 16 bases. The CDR3 protein is CASSNPGPTPYEQYF. The CDR3 DNA reads as TGTGCCAGCAGCAATCCGGGACCTACCCCCTACGAGCAGTACTTC. Looking up the rest from reference TRBV5-6 and TRBJ2-7 gives the full variable domain: DAGVTQSPTHLIKTRGQQVTLRCSPKSGHDTVSWYQQALGQGPQFIFQYYEEEERQRGNFPDRFSGHQFPNYSSELNVNALLLGDSALYLCASSNPGPTPYEQYFGPGTRLTVT.

The chain employs TRBV19 and TRBJ2-1; D is uncertain. Germline-derived CDR1 and CDR2 are LNHDA and SQIVND (reference sequence). CDR3 length equals 10 residues. The V end was cut by 6 bases, the J end by 9 bases, with 6 bases between. CDR3 residues: CASRVSEQFF. The CDR3 DNA reads as TGTGCCAGTAGGGTTAGTGAGCAGTTCTTC.

This chain links TRBV4-1 with TRBJ2-1, with D unclear. This CDR3 contains 13 residues. The V gene's germline CDR1 is MGHRA and CDR2 YSYEKL. Trimming left V 1 base short and J 8 bases short, with 9 bases between. CDR3: CASSQGVDDEQFF. The DNA of the CDR3 is TGCGCCAGCAGCCAAGGGGTAGACGATGAGCAGTTCTTC.

This chain joins TRBV20-1 and TRBJ2-1; D unclear. Trimming removed 1 base from V and 9 bases from J, with 10 bases in between. In germline, CDR1 is DFQATT, CDR2 SNEGSKA (reference sequence). The CDR3 is made up of 12 amino acids. The CDR3: CSARGWSSEQFF. The CDR3 DNA reads as TGCAGTGCTAGAGGCTGGTCCAGTGAGCAGTTCTTC.

This sequence joins TRBV6-5 and TRBJ2-2; 9 nucleotides agree with TRBD2. The V segment lost 4 bases and the J segment 5 bases; nucleotides outside the gene matches: 14. Germline V gene data show CDR1 as MNHEY and CDR2 as SVGAGI. The CDR3 runs 18 residues. Written as DNA, the CDR3 is TGTGCCAGCAGTTTCCAAAAATCCGCGGGAGGGCCTACCGGGGAGCTGTTTTTT. As protein: CASSFQKSAGGPTGELFF.

The chain uses TRBV28 and TRBJ2-3; D gene ambiguous. The CDR3 loop spans 12 amino acids. The V gene's germline CDR1 is MDHEN and CDR2 SYDVKM. V lost 3 bases and J 6 bases, leaving 7 bases between the germline ends. The CDR3 region is CASSLFVDTQYF. The CDR3 nucleotides are TGTGCCAGCAGTTTGTTCGTTGATACGCAGTATTTT.

The chain recombines TRBV3-1 with TRBJ2-1, with D possibly called TRBD1 or TRBD2 (5 bases each). The V gene's germline CDR1 is LGHDT and CDR2 YNNKEL (reference sequence). V lost 0 bases and J lost 4, with 16 bases in between. The CDR3 runs to 17 residues. CDR3 sequence (DNA): TGTGCCAGCAGCCAAGATGGTCCGGGAAGGGGATACAATGAGCAGTTCTTC. As protein: CASSQDGPGRGYNEQFF.

The rearrangement links TRBV10-3 to TRBJ1-5, with D maybe TRBD1 (5 bases). Per the germline V gene, CDR1 is ENHRY and CDR2 is SYGVKD. The CDR3 consists of 20 residues. Trimming took off 2 bases at V and 4 bases at J, with 27 bases between the two ends. This chain's CDR3 is CAISEPGQGPRSFLNQPQHF. For the CDR3, the DNA is TGTGCCATCAGTGAGCCTGGGCAGGGCCCTAGGAGTTTCTTAAATCAGCCCCAGCATTTT.

CDR3 sequence reads: CASSFQGGLQPQHF. CDR3 nucleotides: TGTGCCAGCAGTTTTCAGGGCGGGTTGCAGCCCCAGCATTTT. The chain links TRBV27 to TRBJ1-5; D perhaps matches TRBD1 (5 bases). Trimming stripped 3 bases from V and 7 bases from J, with 13 bases between. Per germline, CDR1 MNHEY and CDR2 SMNVEV (reference sequence). This CDR3 comprises 14 residues.

The rearrangement joins TRBV13 to TRBJ1-2, with D tentatively TRBD1 (6 bases). The CDR3 extends over 15 amino acids. With 4 bases removed from V and 0 bases from J, the gap between germline ends came to 12 bases. The germline CDR1 and CDR2 sequences are PRHDT and FYEKMQ (reference sequence). The CDR3 coding sequence is TGTGCCAGCAGCTCAGGAGGGACATCTAACTATGGCTACACCTTC. This codes for CASSSGGTSNYGYTF.

V usage is TRBV4-2 and J usage is TRBJ2-7, with TRBD1 matching 11 bases. This CDR3 contains 15 residues. The J segment lost 1 base and the V segment lost 3 bases, leaving 2 bases of the junction unmatched. Germline V lookup: CDR1 LGHNA, CDR2 YNFKEQ. The CDR3 region has the DNA TGTGCCAGCAGCCATAGGGACAGGGGGTCCTACGAGCAGTACTTC. Translated, it gives CASSHRDRGSYEQYF.

The J gene is TRBJ2-7, the V gene TRBV27, with D possibly TRBD1 on 5 matching bases. The germline V gene encodes CDR1 MNHEY and CDR2 SMNVEV (reference sequence). Trimming pared 6 bases from V and 7 bases from J, leaving 19 bases between. This CDR3 has 14 residues. This chain's CDR3 is CASRLIQGGMEQYF. The CDR3, as DNA: TGTGCCAGCAGACTCATTCAGGGCGGTATGGAGCAGTACTTC.